This T cell receptor beta chain was retrieved from a study of blood T cell repertoires in COVID-19. Study summary: There were acute and convalescent COVID-19 samples, and they came from the United States, Italy and Spain.

Germline assignment: CDR1 MNHEY and CDR2 SVGEGT. V was pared by 6 bases and J by 9 bases, with 7 bases of the junction left unmatched. The CDR3 spans 12 residues. Authors' data handling: Nucleated cell counts were estimated from reference gene primer amplification. Here immunoSEQ multiplex PCR was the method, and the copy in TCRdb shows in-frame clones only, minus some. V and J calls plus clone size are reproduced from that table; the DNA served to infer D and trimming. The sample lists about 320,000 clones; about 82% were seen once. The chain joins TRBV6-2 or TRBV6-3 to TRBJ1-1; 7 bases are a match to TRBD1. This sequence was found in a human donor in a cohort sampled during active COVID-19. Sequencing was performed on peripheral blood. CDR3 protein: CASSQSQGKAFF. The CDR3 DNA is TGTGCCAGCAGCCAATCACAGGGGAAAGCTTTCTTT.